This T cell receptor beta chain was identified during a study of blood T cell repertoires in COVID-19. Turning to the study itself: The United States, Italy and Spain supplied acute and convalescent COVID-19 samples. The cDNA or gDNA used as material had been derived from T cells, B-cell-depleted T cells, or PBMCs.

The V gene lost 6 bases and the J gene lost 8 bases, with 16 bases spanning the gap. The CDR3 is 13 residues long. CDR1 is KGHSH, CDR2 LQKENI, per germline. Original processing notes: Counts of nucleated cells, estimated from reference gene primer amplification, were obtained. The method was immunoSEQ multiplex PCR; TCRdb's version includes in-frame clones alone and lacks a portion of them. The DNA was the basis for D and trimming; V, J and clone size are from that table. The sample includes about 65,000 clones, approximately 80% of them seen just once. This receptor was identified in a man older than 75 with acute or convalescent COVID-19. The sequenced sample consisted of peripheral blood. J is TRBJ1-2 and V is TRBV18; D ambiguous. The CDR3 here is CASSPIEAFGYTF. The CDR3 coding sequence is TGTGCCAGCTCCCCAATAGAAGCCTTCGGCTACACCTTC.